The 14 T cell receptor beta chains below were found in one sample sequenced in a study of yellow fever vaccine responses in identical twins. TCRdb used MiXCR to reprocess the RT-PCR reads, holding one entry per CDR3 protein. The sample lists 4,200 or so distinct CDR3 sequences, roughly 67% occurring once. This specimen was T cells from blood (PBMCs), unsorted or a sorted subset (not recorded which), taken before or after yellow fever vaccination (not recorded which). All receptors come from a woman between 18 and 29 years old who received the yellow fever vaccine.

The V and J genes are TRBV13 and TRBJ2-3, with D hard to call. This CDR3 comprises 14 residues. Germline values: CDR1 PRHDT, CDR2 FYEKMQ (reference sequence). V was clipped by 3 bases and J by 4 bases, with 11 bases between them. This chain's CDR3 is CASSLVTEADTQYF. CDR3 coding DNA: TGTGCCAGCAGCTTGGTAACTGAAGCAGATACGCAGTATTTT.

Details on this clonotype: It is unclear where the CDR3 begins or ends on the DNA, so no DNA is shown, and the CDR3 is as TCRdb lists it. Here the CDR3 reads CASSTSTEQYF. The rearrangement links TRBV6-1 to TRBJ2-7. Germline CDR1 reads MNHNS; CDR2 reads SASEGT. The CDR3 numbers 11 amino acids, ends counted.

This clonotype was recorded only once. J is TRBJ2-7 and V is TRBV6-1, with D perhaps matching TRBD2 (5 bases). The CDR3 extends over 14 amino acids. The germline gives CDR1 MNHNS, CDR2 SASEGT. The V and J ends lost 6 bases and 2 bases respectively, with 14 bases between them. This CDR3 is CASSPSGVAYEQYF. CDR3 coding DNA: TGTGCCAGCAGCCCCTCCGGGGTGGCCTACGAGCAGTACTTC.

The CDR3 DNA follows: TGCGCCAGCAGCCAAGATCCTCAACCACTCTTCAATGAGCAGTTCTTC. Translation: CASSQDPQPLFNEQFF. This chain uses TRBV4-3 with TRBJ2-1; D call uncertain. The CDR3 spans 16 residues. Per germline, CDR1 LGHNA and CDR2 YSLEER. Trimming took off 0 bases at V and 6 bases at J, with 15 bases between the two ends.

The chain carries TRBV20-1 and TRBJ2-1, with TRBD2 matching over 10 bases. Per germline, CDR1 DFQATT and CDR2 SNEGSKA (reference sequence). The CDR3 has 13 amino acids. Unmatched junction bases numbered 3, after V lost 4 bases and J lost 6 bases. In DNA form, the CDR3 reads TGCAGTGCTACTAGCGGGAGCTTCAATGAGCAGTTCTTC. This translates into CSATSGSFNEQFF.

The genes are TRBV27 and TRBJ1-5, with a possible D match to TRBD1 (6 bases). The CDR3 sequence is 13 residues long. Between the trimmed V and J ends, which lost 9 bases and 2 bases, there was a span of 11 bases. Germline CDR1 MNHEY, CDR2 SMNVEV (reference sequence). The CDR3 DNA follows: TGTGCCAGTAGCAGGGGCGGCAATCAGCCCCAGCATTTT. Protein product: CASSRGGNQPQHF.

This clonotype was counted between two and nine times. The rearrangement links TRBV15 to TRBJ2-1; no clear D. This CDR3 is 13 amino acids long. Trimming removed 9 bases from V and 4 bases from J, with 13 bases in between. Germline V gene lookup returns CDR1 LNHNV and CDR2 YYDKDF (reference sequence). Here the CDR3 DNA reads TGTGCCACGGCCGCCCGCGTATACAATGAGCAGTTCTTC. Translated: CATAARVYNEQFF.

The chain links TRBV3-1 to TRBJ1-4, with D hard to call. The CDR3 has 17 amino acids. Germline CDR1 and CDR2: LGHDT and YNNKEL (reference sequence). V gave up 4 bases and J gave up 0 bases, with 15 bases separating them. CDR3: CASSLYWPGSTNEKLFF. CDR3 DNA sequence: TGTGCCAGCAGCCTCTATTGGCCGGGGTCAACTAATGAAAAACTGTTTTTT.

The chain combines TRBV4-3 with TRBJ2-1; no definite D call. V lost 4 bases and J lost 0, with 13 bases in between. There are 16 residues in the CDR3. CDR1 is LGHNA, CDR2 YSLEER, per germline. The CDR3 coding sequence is TGCGCCAGCAGCCCAGACGCTATGGGCTCCTACAATGAGCAGTTCTTC. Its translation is CASSPDAMGSYNEQFF.

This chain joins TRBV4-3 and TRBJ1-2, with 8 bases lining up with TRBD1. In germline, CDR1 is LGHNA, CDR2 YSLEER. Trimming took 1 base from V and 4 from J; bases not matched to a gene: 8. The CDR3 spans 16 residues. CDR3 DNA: TGCGCCAGCAGCCAAGGATTGACAGGGGAGGTCTATGGCTACACCTTC. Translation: CASSQGLTGEVYGYTF.

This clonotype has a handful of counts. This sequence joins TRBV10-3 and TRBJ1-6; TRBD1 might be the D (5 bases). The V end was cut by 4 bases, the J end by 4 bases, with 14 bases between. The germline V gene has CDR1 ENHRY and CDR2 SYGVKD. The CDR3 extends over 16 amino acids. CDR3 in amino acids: CAISAGAEVYNSPLHF. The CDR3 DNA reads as TGTGCCATCAGTGCCGGGGCGGAGGTATATAATTCACCCCTCCACTTT.

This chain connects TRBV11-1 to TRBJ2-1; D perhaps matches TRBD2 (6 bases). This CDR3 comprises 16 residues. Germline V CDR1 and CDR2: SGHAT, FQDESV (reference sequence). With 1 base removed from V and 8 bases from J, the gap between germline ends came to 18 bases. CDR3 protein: CASSLGGGVQVDEQFF. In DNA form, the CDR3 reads TGTGCCAGCAGCTTAGGAGGAGGGGTCCAGGTGGATGAGCAGTTCTTC.

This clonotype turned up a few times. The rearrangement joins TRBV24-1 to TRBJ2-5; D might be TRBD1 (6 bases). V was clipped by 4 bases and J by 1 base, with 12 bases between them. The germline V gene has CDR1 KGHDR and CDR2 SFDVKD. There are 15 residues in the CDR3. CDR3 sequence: CATSDPRQVQETQYF. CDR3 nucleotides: TGTGCCACCAGTGACCCTAGACAGGTCCAAGAGACCCAGTACTTC.

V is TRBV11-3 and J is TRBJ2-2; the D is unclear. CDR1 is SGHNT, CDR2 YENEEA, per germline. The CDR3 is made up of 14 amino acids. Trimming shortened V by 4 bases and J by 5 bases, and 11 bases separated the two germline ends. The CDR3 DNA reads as TGTGCCAGCAGCTCTTCGGGTGGTACCGGGGAGCTGTTTTTT. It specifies CASSSSGGTGELFF.